These T cell receptor beta chains were read from a single sample in a study of blood T cell repertoires in COVID-19. Generated by immunoSEQ multiplex PCR, the TCRdb table keeps only in-frame clones and is missing some. This table has hundreds of thousands of clones, more than 70% appearing once. The sequenced material came from PBMCs or T cells enriched from blood (not recorded which). These TCRs come from a woman aged 60-75 years in a cohort exposed to, infected with or recovered from COVID-19 (not recorded which). CDR3s include the opening cysteine and the closing phenylalanine or tryptophan. A D gene is named only where the DNA matches it firmly. Where a row states a size, it is once, few, many or the class of an expanded clone; other rows omit it.

V	size	J	length	D	DNA	CDR3
TRBV27	.	TRBJ2-7	15	TRBD2	TGTGCCAGCAGTTACCCCACTAGCGGGAGCCACGAGCAGTACTTC	CASSYPTSGSHEQYF
TRBV7-8	once	TRBJ1-5	16	TRBD1	TGTGCCAGCAGCTTAAGGGACAGGGACGCCCATCAGCCCCAGCATTTT	CASSLRDRDAHQPQHF
TRBV20-1	once	TRBJ2-4	12	TRBD2	TGCAGTGCTAGTTCGAGCGGGGACATTCAGTACTTC	CSASSSGDIQYF
TRBV18	.	TRBJ2-5	14	.	TGTGCCAGCTCACCACCGAGCCCCCAAGAGACCCAGTACTTC	CASSPPSPQETQYF
TRBV2	.	TRBJ2-3	18	TRBD2	TGTGCCAGCAGGCTTCGGGCTAGCGGTTTAACTAGCACAGATACGCAGTATTTT	CASRLRASGLTSTDTQYF
TRBV7-9	.	TRBJ2-6	18	.	TGTGCCAGCAGCTTAGATGGGGGAGGTGTTTATGGGGCCAACGTCCTGACTTTC	CASSLDGGGVYGANVLTF
TRBV28	.	TRBJ1-4	13	.	TGTGCCAGCAATGAGGTAACTAATGAAAAACTGTTTTTT	CASNEVTNEKLFF
TRBV29-1	.	TRBJ1-1	14	TRBD1	TGCAGCGTTCTCGGACAGGGATATAACACTGAAGCTTTCTTT	CSVLGQGYNTEAFF
TRBV6-1	.	TRBJ1-2	14	.	TGTGCCAGCAGTGAACTTGGGGGCCTCTATGGCTACACCTTC	CASSELGGLYGYTF
TRBV5-1	.	TRBJ1-3	16	TRBD1	TGCGCCAGCAGCGGCCAGGACAGGGCTTCTGGAAACACCATATATTTT	CASSGQDRASGNTIYF
TRBV27	.	TRBJ2-2	16	.	TGTGCCAGCAGTCCCGACAGGCTGCAGAACACCGGGGAGCTGTTTTTT	CASSPDRLQNTGELFF
TRBV2	.	TRBJ1-6	15	.	TGTGCCAGCATCGGAGGGAGCTCCTATAATTCACCCCTCCACTTT	CASIGGSSYNSPLHF
TRBV18	.	TRBJ2-5	15	.	TGTGCCAGCTCACCAACTAGATCTCGGACCGAGACCCAGTACTTC	CASSPTRSRTETQYF
TRBV28	.	TRBJ2-3	15	.	TGTGCCAGCAGTGAGCGGACGTCGCACACAGATACGCAGTATTTT	CASSERTSHTDTQYF
TRBV19	.	TRBJ2-7	12	TRBD2	TGTGCCAGTAGTTCGCGGGAGTACGAGCAGTACTTC	CASSSREYEQYF
TRBV21-1	.	TRBJ2-4	23	.	TGTGCCAGCAGCAATTCCGTTTGGAGGCGGGGGTGCTGCAGGAACCTAGCCAAAAACATTCAGTACTTC	CASSNSVWRRGCCRNLAKNIQYF
TRBV27	.	TRBJ2-5	15	TRBD2	TGTGCCAGCCGCTTTGCGAGCGGGAGGGGGGAGACCCAGTACTTC	CASRFASGRGETQYF
TRBV7-9	.	TRBJ2-3	17	TRBD1	TGTGCCAGCAGCTTGAACCCGGGACAGGGGGGCGCAGATACGCAGTATTTT	CASSLNPGQGGADTQYF
TRBV28	.	TRBJ1-6	14	.	TGTGCCGGAAGCGGGGAGTTGGGCAATTCACCCCTCCACTTT	CAGSGELGNSPLHF
TRBV4-1	.	TRBJ1-6	16	TRBD1	TGCGCCAGCAGCCAAGACGGAGCAGGGGGAAATTCACCCCTCCACTTT	CASSQDGAGGNSPLHF
TRBV23-1	once	TRBJ2-7	14	TRBD2	TGCGCCAGCAGCCGACTAGCGGTACCCTACGAGCAGTACTTC	CASSRLAVPYEQYF
TRBV4-3	once	TRBJ2-2	15	.	TGCGCCAGCAGCCAAATCGGCAGAGAGGCCGGGGAGCTGTTTTTT	CASSQIGREAGELFF
TRBV28	.	TRBJ1-2	16	TRBD1	TGTGCCAGCAGCCCGACAGGGGGCCCCTTTGTTTATGGCTACACCTTC	CASSPTGGPFVYGYTF
TRBV14	.	TRBJ2-5	15	TRBD2	TGTGCCAGCAGCCAGCCCGGGACTATCATAGAGACCCAGTACTTC	CASSQPGTIIETQYF
TRBV6-5	.	TRBJ1-1	15	TRBD1	TGTGCCAGCAGTTACAGGACAGGGGTCAACACTGAAGCTTTCTTT	CASSYRTGVNTEAFF
TRBV28	.	TRBJ1-6	15	TRBD1	TGTGCCAGCAGGGACTACAGGGGAGGTAATTCACCCCTCCACTTT	CASRDYRGGNSPLHF
TRBV27	.	TRBJ2-3	13	.	TGTGCCAGCAGTTTACAGGGGGGCGATACGCAGTATTTT	CASSLQGGDTQYF
TRBV5-1	.	TRBJ2-7	15	TRBD1	TGCGCCAGCAGCAACGACAGGGTGGGCTCCTACGAGCAGTACTTC	CASSNDRVGSYEQYF
TRBV11-2	.	TRBJ1-5	15	.	TGTGCCAGCAGCTTAGTCCAGGGGACCAATCAGCCCCAGCATTTT	CASSLVQGTNQPQHF
TRBV10-3	.	TRBJ2-7	13	.	TGTGCCACCGGGGGGCGGGAAGGATACGAGCAGTACTTC	CATGGREGYEQYF
TRBV28	.	TRBJ2-7	16	TRBD2	TGTGCCAGCAGTCCACCCCTACTAGCGGGAGCCCACGAGCAGTACTTC	CASSPPLLAGAHEQYF
TRBV6-4	once	TRBJ2-3	15	.	TGTGCCAGCAGTGACTCGGCAGGGGCCACAGATACGCAGTATTTT	CASSDSAGATDTQYF
TRBV2	.	TRBJ1-6	19	.	TGTGCCAGCAGTGGCGGGGGCGAGGCCTCCAGCTCCTATAATTCACCCCTCCACTTT	CASSGGGEASSSYNSPLHF
TRBV3-1/TRBV3-2	.	TRBJ2-1	12	TRBD2	TGTGCCAGCAGCCATCCGGGACTAGGACAGTTCTTC	CASSHPGLGQFF
TRBV5-1	.	TRBJ2-7	13	.	TGCGCCAGCAGCAGGGACTTAAACTACGAGCAGTACTTC	CASSRDLNYEQYF
TRBV4-3	.	TRBJ1-1	15	.	TGCGCCAGCAGCCAAGGATCTTACAGGAACACTGAAGCTTTCTTT	CASSQGSYRNTEAFF
TRBV2	.	TRBJ2-1	15	.	TGTGCCAGCAGTGTCGGCAGGGGTTCCTACAATGAGCAGTTCTTC	CASSVGRGSYNEQFF
TRBV30	.	TRBJ2-5	11	.	TGTGCCTGGAGTGCGAGGGAGACCCAGTACTTC	CAWSARETQYF
TRBV3-1/TRBV3-2	.	TRBJ2-7	16	.	TGTGCCAGCAGCCAAGCCGGTCAGGGCAATTACTACGAGCAGTACTTC	CASSQAGQGNYYEQYF
TRBV2	.	TRBJ2-7	14	.	TGTGCCAGCAGAGGCAATACAGGGTCCTACGAGCAGTACTTC	CASRGNTGSYEQYF
TRBV9	once	TRBJ1-1	14	.	TGTGCCAGCAGCGTAGATGGTAGGGGTACTGAAGCTTTCTTT	CASSVDGRGTEAFF
TRBV7-2	.	TRBJ2-5	14	.	TGTGCCAGCAGCCCGACTAGGACTGTCGAGACCCAGTACTTC	CASSPTRTVETQYF
TRBV20-1	few	TRBJ2-7	15	TRBD2	TGCAGTGCTAGTCTCCCTAGCGGGGCCTCCTACGAGCAGTACTTC	CSASLPSGASYEQYF
TRBV19	few	TRBJ1-5	14	.	TGTGCCAGTAGTACGGGTCTGGGCAATCAGCCCCAGCATTTT	CASSTGLGNQPQHF
TRBV2	.	TRBJ2-2	15	TRBD2	TGTGCCAGCAGTGTGACTAGCGGGGCCACCGGGGAGCTGTTTTTT	CASSVTSGATGELFF
TRBV9	.	TRBJ1-6	16	.	TGTGCCAGCAGCCCCCAGGGACGGGGACTCAATTCACCCCTCCACTTT	CASSPQGRGLNSPLHF
TRBV24-1	few	TRBJ1-4	13	.	TGTGCCACCAGTGAGGGAGGGTCAGAAAAACTGTTTTTT	CATSEGGSEKLFF
TRBV11-2	.	TRBJ1-2	14	.	TGTGCCAGCACACAACCCGGATCGGGCTATGGCTACACCTTC	CASTQPGSGYGYTF
TRBV5-1	.	TRBJ1-1	15	.	TGCGCCAGCAGCTTGGAGGGGCTTCCATACACTGAAGCTTTCTTT	CASSLEGLPYTEAFF
TRBV19	.	TRBJ2-7	15	.	TGTGCCAGTAGTAGTGCAGGGGTTGGGACCTACGAGCAGTACTTC	CASSSAGVGTYEQYF
TRBV6-2/TRBV6-3	.	TRBJ2-3	14	.	TGTGCCAGCAGTTACTGGCAATTCACAGATACGCAGTATTTT	CASSYWQFTDTQYF
TRBV9	.	TRBJ1-2	12	.	TGTGCCAGCAGCGACAGGGTAGATGGCTACACCTTC	CASSDRVDGYTF
TRBV19	.	TRBJ2-7	14	TRBD1	TGTGCCAGTAGTACCGGGACAGGTTATTACGAGCAGTACTTC	CASSTGTGYYEQYF